The entry that follows covers one T cell receptor beta chain sequence. Its antigen is as yet unknown. From germline, CDR1 is SGHNT and CDR2 YENEEA. The CDR3 runs 15 residues. V dropped 5 bases and J dropped 6; count of bases not matched to a gene: 6. This entry comes from a study of cytomegalovirus exposure and HLA in healthy donors. The PCR ran on 60 Vbeta and 13 Jbeta primers. Clones were sequenced by immunoSEQ multiplex PCR, and TCRdb holds only the in-frame ones, with some missing. The profile shows over 80,000 clones, nearly 80% of them singletons. Regarding the study as a whole: Analysis performed later showed TCR beta chains linked to HLA being more clonally expanded than equally common others. In a later analysis, CMV-associated beta chains were mostly HLA-associated, it appeared.

The clonotype comes from a female donor in good health and CMV-seronegative. The chain is built from TRBV11-3 and TRBJ2-1, with 11 bases matching TRBD2. Sequencing was carried out using PBMCs. The CDR3 protein is CASSAGGLAGNEQFF. Written as DNA, the CDR3 is TGTGCCAGCAGCGCCGGTGGACTAGCGGGCAATGAGCAGTTCTTC.